One sample yielded the 5 T cell receptor beta chains listed below, sequenced in a study of T-cell reconstitution after alpha-beta-depleted transplantation in children. Unique molecular identifiers were incorporated when the TCRbeta library was constructed. TCRdb passed the PCR reads through MiXCR, listing each CDR3 protein once. The data contain about 870,000 distinct CDR3 sequences, about 16% of them seen just once; the ten biggest clones take up about 4.6%. The specimen comprised PBMCs, mostly from graft donor cells, sampled 360 days after TCRalphabeta/CD19-depleted stem cell transplant. The receptors stem from a male patient aged 5 to 17 who had a stem cell transplant for acute lymphoblastic leukemia, so the T cells may come from the graft donor.

At least ten counts were recorded for this clonotype. This chain joins TRBV28 and TRBJ2-1, with a possible D match to TRBD2 (5 bases). Trimming removed 3 bases at V and 8 bases at J, with 8 bases between. This CDR3 region has 12 residues. Looked up from germline, CDR1 is MDHEN and CDR2 is SYDVKM. CDR3 amino acids: CASSFLAHEQFF. Written as DNA, the CDR3 is TGTGCCAGCAGTTTTCTAGCCCATGAGCAGTTCTTC.

This clonotype was found a few times. V usage is TRBV29-1 and J usage is TRBJ2-2; D is undetermined. Per the germline V gene, CDR1 is SQVTM and CDR2 is ANQGSEA. The CDR3 length is 11 residues. The ends were cut back, 0 bases at V and 7 bases at J, with 3 bases in the middle. The CDR3: CSVEDRGELFF. The CDR3 nucleotides are TGCAGCGTTGAAGACCGCGGGGAGCTGTTTTTT.

CDR3 protein: CSATLMGGPYEQYF. CDR3 coding DNA: TGCAGTGCTACGCTGATGGGAGGGCCCTACGAGCAGTACTTC. The chain links TRBV20-1 to TRBJ2-7; 7 bases fit TRBD2. V was clipped by 4 bases and J by 2 bases; unmatched bases: 8. This CDR3 spans 14 amino acids. Germline V gene lookup returns CDR1 DFQATT and CDR2 SNEGSKA (reference sequence).

About this clonotype itself: One junction end does not reproduce the germline sequence, and a read error may be involved. This chain connects TRBV27 to TRBJ2-1; 9 bases fit TRBD2. CDR1 and CDR2 from the germline V gene are MNHEY and SMNVEV (reference sequence). This CDR3 spans 16 amino acids. This CDR3 is CASSLALAGAYNEQLF. DNA of the CDR3: TGTGCCAGCAGTTTAGCGTTAGCGGGGGCCTACAATGAGCAGTTGTTC.

V and J are TRBV5-5 and TRBJ2-1, with unresolved D. The V and J ends lost 3 bases and 3 bases respectively, with 19 bases between them. Germline values: CDR1 SGHKS, CDR2 YYEKEE (reference sequence). The CDR3 spans 17 residues. The CDR3 region is CASSWTRAAVVYNEQFF. The CDR3 bases are TGTGCCAGCAGCTGGACCCGCGCGGCCGTCGTCTACAATGAGCAGTTCTTC.